The TCR beta chain under discussion was sequenced for a study of post-analysis software for immune sequencing data. Study context: Relapsing-remitting, secondary progressive and progressive-relapsing forms of multiple sclerosis all featured among disease courses.

The CDR3 length is 16 residues. V dropped 2 bases and J dropped 5 bases, with 21 bases sitting between them. CDR1 is SQVTM and CDR2 is ANQGSEA in the germline V gene. Sequencing libraries made from TCR beta cDNA carried unique molecular identifiers. One entry per CDR3 protein results from TCRdb running MiXCR on the PCR reads. The sample contains roughly 430,000 distinct CDR3 sequences, about 40% of which appear only once. To note about this clonotype: Its matching antigen is unknown.

Study results and limitations: Controls had lower frequencies than patients of 4 or 5 TRBV segments, which included TRBV5-6, TRBV5-1 and TRBV20-1. Those with multiple sclerosis, the patient group, showed significantly lower normalized Chao1 diversity than controls.

The clonotype originates from a girl aged 2 to 10 with multiple sclerosis. The chain combines TRBV29-1 with TRBJ1-2; D might be TRBD1 (5 bases). The sample was blood. CDR3 amino acids: CSVEKGGTGGGYGYTF. The DNA for the CDR3 is TGCAGCGTTGAAAAAGGAGGTACAGGAGGAGGATATGGCTACACCTTC.